This T cell receptor (beta chain) is drawn from a study of CD8 T cells in ankylosing spondylitis. Study-wide results and caveats: The study identified a TCR beta motif of under 10 highly homologous variants that appeared characteristic of ankylosing spondylitis blood. Previously reported in reactive arthritis synovial fluid and blood were some of the motif variants. Matched synovial fluid from ankylosing spondylitis patients was reported to be enriched for disease-linked clones. Disease-linked clones bore a CD8+ phenotype and were relatively rare in peripheral blood.

One entry per CDR3 protein results from TCRdb running MiXCR on the 5' RACE reads. The data hold 340,000 or so distinct CDR3 sequences, with approximately 14% observed a single time. CDR3 length: 15 amino acids. Trimming removed 3 bases from V and 5 bases from J; junction bases left unmatched: 6. In germline, CDR1 is PRHDT, CDR2 FYEKMQ (reference sequence). This clonotype was detected only a few times. Its target is unknown. Specimen: blood, either unsorted or a sorted T cell fraction (not recorded which). The origin of this receptor is a male donor with ankylosing spondylitis or in good health (not recorded which). The V and J genes are TRBV13 and TRBJ2-3; 9 bases match TRBD2. The CDR3 loop is CASSFSGTSRDTQYF. CDR3 DNA: TGTGCCAGCAGCTTCTCCGGGACTAGCCGAGATACGCAGTATTTT.